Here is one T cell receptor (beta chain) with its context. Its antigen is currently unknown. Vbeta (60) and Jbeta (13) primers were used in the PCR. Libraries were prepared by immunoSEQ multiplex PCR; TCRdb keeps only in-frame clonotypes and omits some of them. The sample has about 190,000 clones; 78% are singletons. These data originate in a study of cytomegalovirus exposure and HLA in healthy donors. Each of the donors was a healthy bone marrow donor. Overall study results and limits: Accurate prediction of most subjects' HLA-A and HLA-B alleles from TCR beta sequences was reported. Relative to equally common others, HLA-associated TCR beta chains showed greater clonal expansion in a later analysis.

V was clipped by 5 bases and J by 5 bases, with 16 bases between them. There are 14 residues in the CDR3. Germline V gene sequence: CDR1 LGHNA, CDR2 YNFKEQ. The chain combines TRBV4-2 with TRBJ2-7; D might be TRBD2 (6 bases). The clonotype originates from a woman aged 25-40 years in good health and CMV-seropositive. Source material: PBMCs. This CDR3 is CASSITGTPDEQYF. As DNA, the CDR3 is TGTGCCAGCAGCATTACCGGGACTCCCGACGAGCAGTACTTC.